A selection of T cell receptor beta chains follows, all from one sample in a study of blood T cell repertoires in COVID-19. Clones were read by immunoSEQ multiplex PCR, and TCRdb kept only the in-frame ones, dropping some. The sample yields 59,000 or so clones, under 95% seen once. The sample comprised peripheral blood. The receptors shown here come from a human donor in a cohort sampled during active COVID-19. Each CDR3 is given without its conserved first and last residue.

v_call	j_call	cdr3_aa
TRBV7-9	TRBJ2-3	ASSLSGRATDTQY
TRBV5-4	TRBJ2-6	ASSPTGRGPGANVLT
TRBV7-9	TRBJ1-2	ASSSPWGTGEGYT
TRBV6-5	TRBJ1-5	ASSYSGRGQGQPQH
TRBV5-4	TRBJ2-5	ASSYAGTRTQETQY
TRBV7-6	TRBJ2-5	ASSTGTGGETQY
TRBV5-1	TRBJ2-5	ASSLGATGEIGRETQY
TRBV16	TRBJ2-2	ASSQTKTSTGELF
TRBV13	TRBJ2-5	ASSSTSGKAATQY
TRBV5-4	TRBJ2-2	ASSRTSGSTGELF
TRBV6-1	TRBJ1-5	ASSERANRDQPQH
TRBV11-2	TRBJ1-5	ASSSDRGPLL
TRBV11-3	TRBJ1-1	ASSPGQGAKNTEAF
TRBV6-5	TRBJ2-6	ATLTGANVLT
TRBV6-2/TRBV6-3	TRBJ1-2	ASSSGYGYT
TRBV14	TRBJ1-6	ASSQDRGNSPLH
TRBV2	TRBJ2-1	ASIKLGEGQF
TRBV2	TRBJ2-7	ASSVTSGRVGQY
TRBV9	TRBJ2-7	ASSTGGGQGAHEQY
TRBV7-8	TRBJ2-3	ASSLAGLAGVDTQY
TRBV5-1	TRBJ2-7	ASSAEGLAGDEQY
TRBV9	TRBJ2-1	ASSPLDFRDFQF
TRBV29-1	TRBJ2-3	SVCRTDRTTDTQY
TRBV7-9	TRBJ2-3	ASSLRLGSDTQY
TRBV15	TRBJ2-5	ATSRDGGLEETQY
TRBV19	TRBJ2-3	ASSESGGTDTQY
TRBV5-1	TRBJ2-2	ASRRETSTGELF
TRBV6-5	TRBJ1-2	ASRVLQGNYGYT
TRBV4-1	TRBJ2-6	ASSPSGGSGANVLT
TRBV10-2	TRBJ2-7	ATSDSGIYEQY
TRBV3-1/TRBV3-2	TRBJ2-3	ASSPAWGGAGRADTQY
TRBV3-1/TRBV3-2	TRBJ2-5	ASSQRGGQETQY
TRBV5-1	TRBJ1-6	ASRDRVDSPLH
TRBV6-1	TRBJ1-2	ASSDRGRASHYGYT
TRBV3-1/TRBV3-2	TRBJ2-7	ASSQDTKMGLASRQY
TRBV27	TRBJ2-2	ASNLLAGNTGELF
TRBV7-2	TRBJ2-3	ASSPRIGRSADTQY
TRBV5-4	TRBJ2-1	ASSLGSPDHNEQF
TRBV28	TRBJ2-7	ASSPYGQGTLYEQY
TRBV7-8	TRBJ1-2	ASSAAGTTTSGYT
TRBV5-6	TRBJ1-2	ASSLGDRVFGYT
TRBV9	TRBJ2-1	ASSVRTSRRYNEQF
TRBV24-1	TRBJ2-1	ATSEPTGGGRNEQF
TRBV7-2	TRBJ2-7	ASSLADRGRQY
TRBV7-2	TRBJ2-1	ASSTTSANNEQF
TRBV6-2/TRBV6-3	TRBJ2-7	ASSYPRSSYEQY
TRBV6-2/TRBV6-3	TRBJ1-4	ASSYSSVYATNEKLF
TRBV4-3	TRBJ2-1	ASSQGLAGFGEQF
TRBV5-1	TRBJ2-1	ASSHRDRGRGEQF